This TCR beta chain was identified in a study of blood T cell repertoires in COVID-19. Only in-frame clones appear in the TCRdb table, and some are missing; sequencing was by immunoSEQ multiplex PCR. The sample has some 240,000 clones, roughly nine tenths seen once; the top ten hold less than 5%. Trimming stripped 6 bases from V and 2 bases from J, with 11 bases between. The germline CDR1 and CDR2 sequences are SEHNR and FQNEAQ (reference sequence). This CDR3 comprises 14 residues. The specimen was peripheral blood. The sequence was obtained from a woman aged 40 to 50 who had recovered from COVID-19. The genes are TRBV7-9 and TRBJ1-3, with D unclear. The CDR3 loop is CASSADIAGNTIYF. The CDR3, as DNA: TGTGCCAGCAGTGCCGACATCGCTGGAAACACCATATATTTT. Full variable domain (missing parts from reference TRBV7-9 and TRBJ1-3): DTGVSQNPRHKITKRGQNVTFRCDPISEHNRLYWYRQTLGQGPEFLTYFQNEAQLEKSRLLSDRFSAERPKGSFSTLEIQRTEQGDSAMYLCASSADIAGNTIYFGEGSWLTVV.